This entry concerns a single T cell receptor (beta chain). The study drew participants aged about 18 to 89 years from roughly 25 US areas. The repertoire was sequenced with immunoSEQ multiplex PCR; TCRdb's copy has only in-frame clones and lacks some. This sample has approximately 170,000 clones; 83% occur once, and the top ten carry around 3.6%. This specimen comes from a study of blood T cell repertoires in COVID-19. Turning to the study itself: Acute and convalescent COVID-19 samples came from the United States, Italy and Spain.

Looked up from germline, CDR1 is MNHEY and CDR2 is SMNVEV (reference sequence). V was pared by 3 bases and J by 1 base, with 3 bases of the junction left unmatched. The CDR3 is 16 amino acids. The rearrangement uses TRBV27 and TRBJ2-3, with 11 bases that match TRBD1. This receptor was taken from a woman between 45 and 65 years old in a cohort exposed to, infected with or recovered from COVID-19 (not recorded which). The sequenced sample consisted of PBMCs or T cells enriched from blood (not recorded which). The CDR3 DNA reads TGTGCCAGCAGTTTTGGGGGACAGGGGGGCACAGATACGCAGTATTTT. It translates to CASSFGGQGGTDTQYF.